This T cell receptor beta chain was sequenced during a study of Graves' ophthalmopathy and Graves' hyperthyroidism (dated by TCRdb to the late 2010s). Looking at the study overall: Hyperthyroidism was defined as stable when no progression to ophthalmopathy occurred within 18 months of follow-up. The study used TCR beta repertoire signatures to distinguish Graves' ophthalmopathy from Graves' hyperthyroidism and to predict progression to ophthalmopathy. In total, around 130 blood samples were TCR-sequenced: around 42 ophthalmopathy, approximately 80 hyperthyroidism and roughly 17 hyperthyroidism-to-ophthalmopathy patients. To explore V-J signatures distinguishing ophthalmopathy from hyperthyroidism, a discovery set of about a hundred patients (around 42 ophthalmopathy, 55 to 60 stable hyperthyroidism) was enrolled. The independent validation cohort included under 20 hyperthyroidism patients plus 17 patients who later progressed from hyperthyroidism to ophthalmopathy. In about six hyperthyroidism patients, the T-cell repertoires found in thyroid tissue were compared with those found in blood. Once sampling was done, hyperthyroidism patients were given methimazole at a starting dose of 30 mg daily, while ophthalmopathy patients were given high-dose intravenous methylprednisolone. Points the paper makes about the study in general: In cross-validation, the 13-signature model distinguished ophthalmopathy from stable hyperthyroidism with approximately 88% sensitivity and roughly 81% specificity, and in the test set the corresponding values were 80% and 75%. Most of the expanded thyroid clonotypes with a frequency above 0.001 were also detected in blood, and it was suggested that the thyroid immune response may be reflected by blood repertoires. No statistical method was used to predetermine the sample size, and group allocation was not hidden from the investigators. In validation, the model predicted ophthalmopathy progression with less than 71% sensitivity and 72.22% specificity; more than ten predicted patients were CT-confirmed with GO in a median of approximately six months.

The hyperthyroidism patients were 18 to 65 years old and newly diagnosed, with a disease duration of less than 2 months. Patients with other autoimmune diseases, uncontrolled infections, pregnancy or lactation were excluded. Diagnosis relied on clinical symptoms, serum thyroxine, TRAb, thyroid ultrasound and orbital computed tomography. Total RNA was extracted using Trizol reagent, and RNA quality was checked on an Agilent 2100 Bioanalyzer. This clonotype was counted a few times. There is no known antigen for this receptor. Per-nucleotide qualities are absent, and no much larger clonotype sits a single base away. The CDR3 covers 10 residues, taking in both the cysteine and the phenylalanine. Solely the CDR3 DNA is kept, with 30 bases framed from the first base. The germline V gene sets CDR1 to SQVTM and CDR2 to ANQGSEA. V is shortened by 3 bases, J by 5 bases, and the region joining them spans 4 bases.

For repertoire sequencing, TCR beta CDR3 regions were amplified from RNA transcripts. The first round of RT-PCR was done with HTBI primers and the Qiagen OneStep RT-PCR kit, and was followed by a second round of multiplex PCR, then size selection and purification. Sequencing of the libraries was carried out on an Illumina HiSeq2000 in paired-end mode with 100 bp reads. As for the authors' bioinformatics: SOAPnuke was used to process the reads, throwing out any read that had adapters, had uncalled bases, had a mean Phred below 15, or lacked an exact constant-primer or identifier match. High-quality paired reads were merged with COPE v1.2.5. Clonotypes were defined as unique nucleotide sequences and were aligned to IMGT TRB V, D and J references using MiTCR v1.1. The analysis was limited to V-J combinations with a frequency above 0.0001, which together covered 99% to 99.2% of repertoires. A TCR clonal expansion and chaos score per V-J combination was defined as the ratio of F50 clonal expansion to chaos observed in the TCRdist matrix. Welch's t-statistics and random forest were used to narrow the features down to around 12 V-J combinations, which were then fed into a naive Bayes classifier. The Morisita-Horn index was used to measure how similar the thyroid and blood repertoires were. The public reads were run again by TCRdb, first through fastp at Q25 and then through MiXCR, and only productive beta chains were kept. Rows are combined by CDR3 protein, so each entry shows the most common genes and DNA. TCRdb's processing, not the authors', yielded these V and J calls. For this sample there are over a million distinct CDR3 sequences; about two fifths appear just once. The leading ten clones occupy more than 9.5% of the sample.

Sequences were obtained from peripheral blood or thyroid tissue (not recorded which). The sequence derives from an adult man with Graves' hyperthyroidism. Recombination connected TRBV29-1 to TRBJ2-5, with the D gene too uncertain to name. The DNA sequence is given as TGCAGCGTTGATAGTGAGACCCAGTACTTC. Its coded protein is CSVDSETQYF.